Each of the 23 T cell receptor beta chains below was sequenced from the same sample in a study of cytomegalovirus exposure and HLA in healthy donors. 13 Jbeta primers and 60 Vbeta primers were used for the PCR. Assay: immunoSEQ multiplex PCR; the TCRdb copy retains only in-frame clones and omits some. The table shows over 110,000 clones, with around 78% occurring only once. The material sequenced was PBMCs. These receptors all come from a woman between 40 and 55 years old in good health and CMV-seropositive.

The V gene is TRBV2, the J gene TRBJ2-3; D is perhaps TRBD2 (5 bases). The CDR3 has 15 residues. Looked up from germline, CDR1 is SNHLY and CDR2 is FYNNEI. The V end was cut by 7 bases, the J end by 2 bases, with 16 bases between. The CDR3 DNA follows: TGTGCCAGCACTCCGGGATCCGATGACACAGATACGCAGTATTTT. This codes for CASTPGSDDTDTQYF.

J is TRBJ1-2 and V is TRBV30; D is uncertain. The CDR3 contains 13 residues. The ends were cut back, 0 bases at V and 3 bases at J, with 8 bases in the middle. CDR1 and CDR2 (germline): GTSNPN, SVGIG (reference sequence). The CDR3 loop is CAWSVRGYYGYTF. The CDR3 DNA reads as TGTGCCTGGAGTGTAAGAGGGTACTATGGCTACACCTTC.

This clone has a single count. V gene TRBV30 combines with J gene TRBJ2-7; D is unclear. The ends were cut back, 1 base at V and 6 bases at J, with 13 bases in the middle. Germline assignment: CDR1 GTSNPN and CDR2 SVGIG (reference sequence). The CDR3 loop spans 13 amino acids. Here the CDR3 DNA reads TGTGCCTGGAGTGCTCGTAGTCCATTCGAGCAGTACTTC. It encodes CAWSARSPFEQYF.

The rearrangement joins TRBV4-3 to TRBJ2-3, with D tentatively TRBD2 (6 bases). Germline V CDR1 and CDR2: LGHNA, YSLEER. The CDR3 contains 17 residues. With 3 bases removed from V and 0 bases from J, the gap between germline ends came to 16 bases. The CDR3 loop reads CASSQGGWRESTDTQYF. The CDR3, as DNA: TGCGCCAGCAGCCAGGGAGGATGGCGGGAAAGCACAGATACGCAGTATTTT.

The chain is built from TRBV7-2 and TRBJ2-2, with 8 bases fitting TRBD1. The CDR3 totals 16 residues. The V segment lost 3 bases and the J segment 2 bases; nucleotides outside the gene matches: 5. Germline assignment: CDR1 SGHTA and CDR2 FQGNSA. The CDR3 nucleotides read TGTGCCAGCAGCTTGTATGGACAGGGCAACACCGGGGAGCTGTTTTTT. It specifies CASSLYGQGNTGELFF.

In this sample, this clone turned up once. J is TRBJ2-7 and V is TRBV6-5; TRBD1 aligns across 7 bases. V lost 7 bases and J lost 6; bases outside the gene matches: 3. The CDR3 totals 11 residues. CDR1 and CDR2 from the germline V gene are MNHEY and SVGAGI. The CDR3 DNA is TGTGCCAGCAATACAGGGGCCGAGCAGTACTTC. It translates to CASNTGAEQYF.

The chain has TRBV5-1 and TRBJ2-3; 10 nucleotides align to TRBD2. Germline CDR1 SGHRS, CDR2 YFSETQ. V lost 5 bases and J lost 3; bases outside the gene matches: 6. The CDR3 has 15 residues. In nucleotides, the CDR3 is TGCGCCAGCAGTCTTTCTAGCGGGAGAACAGATACGCAGTATTTT. Its translation: CASSLSSGRTDTQYF.

The chain employs TRBV6-5 and TRBJ1-1; maybe TRBD1 (5 bases). Germline CDR1 reads MNHEY; CDR2 reads SVGAGI. V was cut by 0 bases and J by 4 bases, with 9 bases left in between. There are 14 residues in the CDR3. As DNA, the CDR3 is TGTGCCAGCAGTTACTCAGGGGAGGGCACTGAAGCTTTCTTT. It codes for CASSYSGEGTEAFF.

This clone was observed a handful of times. The chain couples TRBV4-2 to TRBJ2-1; no clear D. The length of the CDR3 is 13 residues. CDR1 LGHNA and CDR2 YNFKEQ come from the germline V gene. V shed 0 bases and J shed 10 bases, with 10 bases lying between them. CDR3 in amino acids: CASSQDLTREQFF. In DNA form, the CDR3 reads TGTGCCAGCAGCCAAGATCTTACACGAGAGCAGTTCTTC.

This chain links TRBV27 with TRBJ2-7; 9 bases are shared with TRBD1. The CDR3 sequence is 15 residues long. Per the germline V gene, CDR1 is MNHEY and CDR2 is SMNVEV (reference sequence). V was pared by 5 bases and J by 4 bases, with 9 bases of the junction left unmatched. Here the CDR3 DNA reads TGTGCCAGCAGTCCGAGACAGGGGGGCGTTTACGAGCAGTACTTC. Translation gives CASSPRQGGVYEQYF.

This clone came up a few times. V and J are TRBV7-9 and TRBJ1-1, with D tentatively TRBD1 (5 bases). V lost 5 bases to trimming and J lost 6 bases, with 10 bases between them. The CDR3 is 12 residues long. Germline V gene lookup returns CDR1 SEHNR and CDR2 FQNEAQ (reference sequence). CDR3 loop: CASSVQGSEAFF. In nucleotides, the CDR3 is TGTGCCAGCAGCGTCCAGGGATCTGAAGCTTTCTTT.

Regarding this clone: The sample contains more than one DNA sequence encoding this CDR3. The chain links TRBV5-1 to TRBJ2-5; D is perhaps TRBD2 (6 bases). The CDR3 is made up of 13 amino acids. Germline V lookup: CDR1 SGHRS, CDR2 YFSETQ. Trimming pared 0 bases from V and 4 bases from J, leaving 7 bases between. The CDR3 nucleotides are TGCGCCAGCAGCTTGGGAGCGGGAGAGACCCAGTACTTC. It is translated as CASSLGAGETQYF.

This chain connects TRBV6-5 to TRBJ2-3, with 11 positions matching TRBD2. CDR3 size: 16 residues. V dropped 4 bases and J dropped 1; count of bases not matched to a gene: 4. CDR1 is MNHEY, CDR2 SVGAGI, per germline. The CDR3 DNA reads as TGTGCCAGCAGTTTCGAACTAGCGGGGGGCACAGATACGCAGTATTTT. Translated, it gives CASSFELAGGTDTQYF.

This clone was found once. The chain combines TRBV5-6 with TRBJ1-2, with 8 bases lining up with TRBD1. Trimming removed 1 base from V and 6 bases from J; junction bases left unmatched: 11. Looked up from germline, CDR1 is SGHDT and CDR2 is YYEEEE. CDR3 length equals 16 residues. CDR3 loop: CASSLRDPDRGHGYTF. CDR3 nucleotides: TGTGCCAGCAGCTTGAGAGACCCTGACAGGGGCCATGGCTACACCTTC.

This chain uses TRBV27 with TRBJ2-1; 10 positions match TRBD2. The V gene end was trimmed by 0 bases and the J gene end by 8 bases; junction bases not matched to a gene: 4. The V gene's germline CDR1 is MNHEY and CDR2 SMNVEV (reference sequence). The CDR3 spans 15 residues. The CDR3 nucleotides are TGTGCCAGCAGTTTATCTCTAGCGGGAGTCCATGAGCAGTTCTTC. Translating it yields CASSLSLAGVHEQFF.

V is TRBV27 and J is TRBJ2-7, with 12 bases that match TRBD1. Germline V gene lookup returns CDR1 MNHEY and CDR2 SMNVEV (reference sequence). Losses at the gene ends were 5 bases for V and 3 bases for J; bases not matched to a gene: 11. CDR3 length: 17 amino acids. The CDR3 DNA reads TGTGCCAGCAGTCTCTCCCTTGGGGACAGGGGGCACTACGAGCAGTACTTC. It codes for CASSLSLGDRGHYEQYF.

Details on this clone: Other DNA sequences in this specimen translate into the identical CDR3. The chain recombines TRBV18 with TRBJ2-7; D not resolved. CDR1 and CDR2 from the germline V gene are KGHSH and LQKENI. V was clipped by 0 bases and J by 4 bases, with 7 bases between them. The length of the CDR3 is 13 residues. The chain's CDR3 is CASSPPSGYEQYF. Here the CDR3 DNA reads TGTGCCAGCTCACCACCATCGGGTTACGAGCAGTACTTC.

The rearrangement links TRBV18 to TRBJ1-5, with a tentative D call TRBD1 (6 bases). CDR1 is KGHSH and CDR2 is LQKENI in the germline V gene. The CDR3 runs 15 residues. Trimming pared 3 bases from V and 4 bases from J, leaving 13 bases between. CDR3 nucleotides: TGTGCCAGCTCACCCGGGGGGGGCATGAATCAGCCCCAGCATTTT. Its protein is CASSPGGGMNQPQHF.

The V and J genes are TRBV6-1 and TRBJ2-1; no definite D call. The ends were cut back, 11 bases at V and 9 bases at J, with 17 bases in the middle. This CDR3 has 12 residues. From germline, CDR1 is MNHNS and CDR2 SASEGT. In nucleotides, the CDR3 is TGTGCCCAAGAGGTAGTGATTCCTGAGCAGTTCTTC. This gives the protein CAQEVVIPEQFF.

The chain employs TRBV7-6 and TRBJ2-1, with D maybe TRBD2 (5 bases). The CDR3 runs 13 residues. Trimming removed 7 bases from V and 9 bases from J, with 16 bases in between. Germline lookup yields CDR1 SGHVS and CDR2 FNYEAQ. CDR3 in amino acids: CASTLGLGGEQFF. CDR3 coding DNA: TGTGCCAGCACCCTCGGGCTAGGAGGTGAGCAGTTCTTC.

The chain recombines TRBV12-5 with TRBJ2-5, with 7 bases fitting TRBD1. Germline lookup yields CDR1 LGHNT and CDR2 FRNRAP. V was pared by 0 bases and J by 2 bases, with 3 bases of the junction left unmatched. There are 15 residues in the CDR3. CDR3 nucleotides: TGTGCTAGTGGTTTGGTACAGGGACAGCAAGAGACCCAGTACTTC. Amino acids: CASGLVQGQQETQYF.

This clone was recorded a few times. The CDR3 here is CASSKAGSSGNTIYF. The CDR3 coding sequence is TGTGCCAGCAGCAAAGCTGGCAGCTCTGGAAACACCATATATTTT. This rearrangement joins TRBV21-1 to TRBJ1-3; the DNA was not compared with TRBD1, the D call given in the table. TRBV21-1 is noted as a pseudogene. There are 15 residues in the CDR3.

The chain carries TRBV28 and TRBJ1-1, with 7 bases fitting TRBD1. Germline CDR1 and CDR2: MDHEN and SYDVKM. V shed 6 bases and J 5 bases; nucleotides not matched to a gene: 12. This CDR3 comprises 15 residues. The CDR3 sequence: CASSLGPQGETEAFF. For the CDR3, the DNA is TGTGCCAGCAGCCTGGGGCCGCAGGGGGAAACTGAAGCTTTCTTT.